This T cell receptor (beta chain) was captured by sequencing in a study of immune cell composition in non-small cell lung cancer (dated by TCRdb to about 2017). A note on the overall study: Histologic subtype was assigned using H&E plus p63, CK5, Napsin A and TTF-1 immunohistochemistry, mainly lung adenocarcinoma or squamous cell carcinoma. Supplementary cohort #1 consisted of roughly 9 lung adenocarcinoma cases with paired tumour/lung TCR-beta sequencing and with TIL populations generated to assess tumour reactivity. The subtype comparisons left out a handful of tumour specimens with TCR-beta data because those specimens were rare histological subtypes. Using Adaptive Biotechnologies, the researchers ran TCR-beta sequencing on approximately 37 paired NSCLC tumour and non-adjacent lung specimens, along with around 25 tumour-only specimens. Results the study describes overall, beyond this receptor: In nine to ten adenocarcinoma cases, a strong correlation was found between maximal tumour-associated clone frequency and TIL tumour reactivity, whereas no such correlation was found between overall clonality and TIL tumour reactivity. The reactivity cohort was only roughly nine cases, and tumour-reactive clones were not shown to share sequences with the dominant in vivo tumour-associated clones. No significant correlation was found between tumour TCR-beta clonality and smoking pack-years. Nearly half of NSCLC cases had tumour-associated clones >0.5%, found in roughly a third of adenocarcinomas compared with about 80% of squamous carcinomas.

Normal lung samples came from the same patient and consisted of non-adjacent lung tissue collected as far from the tumour as possible, at a distance of at least 3 cm. Frozen aliquots of unsorted single-cell suspensions were used for genomic DNA extraction with the QIAamp DNA kit. Tissues were received within 2 hours of resection and processed immediately into single-cell suspensions. Tissue was mechanically dissociated and enzymatically digested with DNase I, collagenase I and hyaluronidase for around 27 minutes at 37 °C, then filtered and RBC-lysed. Turning to this clone: The target of this receptor is not known. Within one base of it there is no much larger clone, and no base qualities were kept.

A two-step multiplex PCR was used to amplify TCR-beta CDR3 regions from genomic DNA, and Illumina-compatible adaptors were added in the second step. TCR-beta immunosequencing was performed on an Illumina platform as a commercial immunoSEQ service. Per the original workflow: Repertoires were summarised as Top 10 Clones, the percentage of T-cell templates from the ten most frequent sequences, and productive clonality. Productive clonality had a range of 0 to 1, where 1 means a monoclonal population. Tumour-associated clones were defined as sequences comprising at least 0.1% of tumour T-cell templates but absent from matched non-adjacent lung, identified via log10 scatter plots. Analyses were done in GraphPad Prism7 and R, with Student's t-tests for two-group comparisons, ANOVA for stages, and linear regression for relationships. TCRdb carries this immuneACCESS record with in-frame sequences only. Its versions omit some clonotypes, under half of them owing to an unresolved V gene in the studies checked, with the rest unexplained. From that table come the V and J calls and clone size; the DNA was used to work out D and trimming. For this sample the table gives 6,000 to 8,500 clones, of which 67% were detected only once. The biggest ten clones account for around 11% of the sample.

The CDR3 sequence holds 16 residues, the cysteine and phenylalanine included. Only the CDR3 DNA is retained, 48 bases long and in frame from the first base. The V end loses 6 bases and the J end loses 7 bases, and a stretch of 19 bases separates them. As encoded in the germline V gene, CDR1 is SGHAT while CDR2 is FQNNGV. The sequence came from a human donor with non-small cell lung cancer. The rearrangement joined TRBV11-2 to TRBJ1-6; the D gene remains uncertain. Sequenced: non-adjacent lung tissue. The DNA is TGTGCCAGCAGTCCAGGCCCTGTTGGTGAAAATTCACCCCTCCACTTT. Its protein product is CASSPGPVGENSPLHF.